This entry lists 31 T cell receptor beta chains sequenced from one sample in a study of Ad26.COV2.S vaccination and SARS-CoV-2 variants. Assay used: immunoSEQ multiplex PCR; TCRdb lists only in-frame clones, some missing. The sample has fewer than 400,000 clones; about nine tenths are singletons. This sample's treatment: about 20 received Ad26.COV2.S at low or high dose, single or two shots; about 5 received placebo; per-sample allocation not given. Material that was analyzed had been drawn on day 63 after the first vaccine or placebo injection. The sample in question was peripheral blood, obtained in a trial of Ad26.COV2.S vaccine versus placebo. The receptors were gathered from a person aged 18 to 59 who received the Ad26.COV2.S COVID-19 vaccine or a placebo.

This clone was detected only once. The V gene is TRBV30, the J gene TRBJ1-2; a weak D match, TRBD1 (6 bases). Trimming cost V 4 bases and J 2 bases, with 11 bases left between them. The germline gives CDR1 GTSNPN, CDR2 SVGIG (reference sequence). The CDR3 is 13 residues long. CDR3 nucleotide sequence: TGTGCCTGGACCCGGGACACCAACTATGGCTACACCTTC. This codes for CAWTRDTNYGYTF.

V is TRBV28 and J is TRBJ2-7; 7 bases line up with TRBD1. The germline CDR1 and CDR2 sequences are MDHEN and SYDVKM. V gave up 2 bases and J gave up 3 bases; unmatched junction bases: 19. This CDR3 spans 19 amino acids. The CDR3 DNA reads TGTGCCAGCAGTTTAGTAGGGGTAGGGGGCCTCTCTAGGGACTACGAGCAGTACTTC. Translating it yields CASSLVGVGGLSRDYEQYF.

In this sample, this clone turned up a few times. The chain is built from TRBV12-3 or TRBV12-4 and TRBJ1-5; D is ambiguous. This CDR3 is built from 12 residues. Trimming took 4 bases from V and 13 from J, leaving 14 bases between them. As DNA, the CDR3 is TGTGCCAGCAGTTCTTCTCAGGTGCGACAGCATTTT. This gives the protein CASSSSQVRQHF.

This chain links TRBV3-1 (or the pseudogene TRBV3-2) with TRBJ1-2; unclear D gene. The germline V gene has CDR1 LGHDT and CDR2 YNNKEL (reference sequence). The CDR3 runs to 19 residues. V lost 0 bases and J lost 1, with 21 bases in between. The DNA for the CDR3 is TGTGCCAGCAGCCAAGATCGAACGGCCAGGCGAGGCATTAACTATGGCTACACCTTC. Its translation is CASSQDRTARRGINYGYTF.

The chain uses TRBV9 and TRBJ1-2; no definite D call. Trimming removed 2 bases from V and 6 bases from J, with 8 bases in between. This CDR3 is 12 amino acids long. The V gene's germline CDR1 is SGDLS and CDR2 YYNGEE. The CDR3 nucleotides are TGTGCCAGCAGCGTTTTCCCCGATGGCTACACCTTC. It yields the protein CASSVFPDGYTF.

The chain links TRBV2 to TRBJ2-3; no definite D call. This CDR3 spans 15 amino acids. The germline V gene encodes CDR1 SNHLY and CDR2 FYNNEI. The V end lost 10 bases, the J end lost 0 bases, and 17 bases lay between the germline ends. The CDR3 DNA is TGTGCCACCCTGGGCCCAAGGAGTAGCACAGATACGCAGTATTTT. This codes for CATLGPRSSTDTQYF.

The chain has TRBV6-5 and TRBJ1-3; D is unresolved. V lost 4 bases, J lost 4 bases, and 8 bases lay in between. Germline V gene sequence: CDR1 MNHEY, CDR2 SVGAGI. This CDR3 has 13 amino acids. The CDR3, as DNA: TGTGCCAGCAGTTCGATCACCGGAAACACCATATATTTT. As protein: CASSSITGNTIYF.

The rearrangement links TRBV7-2 to TRBJ2-7; the match to TRBD1 covers 7 bases. The V gene end was trimmed by 6 bases and the J gene end by 2 bases; junction bases not matched to a gene: 4. Germline CDR1 is SGHTA and CDR2 is FQGNSA. The CDR3 loop spans 13 amino acids. Here the CDR3 reads CASSSQGTYEQYF. The CDR3 DNA reads as TGTGCCAGCAGTTCACAGGGGACCTACGAGCAGTACTTC.

This clone was detected only once. The V gene is TRBV27, the J gene TRBJ2-7; TRBD2 matches 14 bases. CDR3 length: 18 amino acids. The V gene end was trimmed by 4 bases and the J gene end by 4 bases; junction bases not matched to a gene: 12. CDR1 is MNHEY, CDR2 SMNVEV, per germline (reference sequence). CDR3 sequence reads: CASSSRTSGRPGRYEQYF. Written as DNA, the CDR3 is TGTGCCAGCAGTTCTCGGACTAGCGGGAGGCCGGGACGATACGAGCAGTACTTC.

The chain couples TRBV6-5 to TRBJ2-3; no firm D call. V lost 2 bases to trimming and J lost 6 bases, with 9 bases between them. This CDR3 is 13 amino acids long. CDR1 is MNHEY and CDR2 is SVGAGI in the germline V gene. CDR3 loop: CASSYIYGDTQYF. The CDR3 DNA sequence: TGTGCCAGCAGTTACATCTACGGGGATACGCAGTATTTT.

CDR3 DNA: TGTGCCAGCAGTTTAGTCGGGGGGCGGGAGCAGTACTTC. As protein: CASSLVGGREQYF. V is TRBV28 and J is TRBJ2-7; D perhaps matches TRBD2 (7 bases). Germline V gene sequence: CDR1 MDHEN, CDR2 SYDVKM. The CDR3 has 13 residues. The V end was cut by 2 bases, the J end by 7 bases, with 12 bases between.

V gene TRBV19 combines with J gene TRBJ2-3; TRBD2 aligns across 9 bases. This CDR3 spans 15 amino acids. With V trimmed by 10 bases and J by 0 bases, 8 bases remained unmatched. In germline, CDR1 is LNHDA, CDR2 SQIVND (reference sequence). CDR3 in DNA: TGTGCCACCCGACTAGCGGCGTCGAGCACAGATACGCAGTATTTT. This encodes CATRLAASSTDTQYF.

V gene TRBV29-1 combines with J gene TRBJ1-1, with D tentatively TRBD1 (5 bases). V dropped 3 bases and J dropped 5 bases, with 16 bases sitting between them. The CDR3 contains 14 residues. CDR1 SQVTM and CDR2 ANQGSEA come from the germline V gene. The CDR3 sequence is CSVDLQGRGTEAFF. CDR3 coding DNA: TGCAGCGTTGATTTGCAGGGTCGTGGGACTGAAGCTTTCTTT. Combining the CDR3 with reference TRBV29-1 and TRBJ1-1 gives the whole variable domain SAVISQKPSRDICQRGTSLTIQCQVDSQVTMMFWYRQQPGQSLTLIATANQGSEATYESGFVIDKFPISRPNLTFSTLTVSNMSPEDSSIYLCSVDLQGRGTEAFFGQGTRLTVV.

V and J are TRBV12-5 and TRBJ2-1, with D unresolved. Trimming pared 0 bases from V and 2 bases from J, leaving 17 bases between. CDR1 and CDR2 from the germline V gene are LGHNT and FRNRAP. This CDR3 comprises 18 residues. Written as DNA, the CDR3 is TGTGCTAGTGGTTTGGTGGGGTTCCTCCCCCCCACCTACAATGAGCAGTTCTTC. Translating gives CASGLVGFLPPTYNEQFF.

The rearrangement joins TRBV6-5 to TRBJ2-5; TRBD2 might be the D (5 bases). This CDR3 has 15 amino acids. Deletions cut 6 bases from V and 3 bases from J, with 17 bases between. The germline gives CDR1 MNHEY, CDR2 SVGAGI. The CDR3 DNA sequence: TGTGCCAGCAGCTACCGGACTCGTTCCGAAGAGACCCAGTACTTC. Translating gives CASSYRTRSEETQYF.

This chain connects TRBV6-4 to TRBJ2-3, with 9 bases matching TRBD2. CDR1 and CDR2 from the germline V gene are MRHNA and SNTAGT. The junction had 6 bases not matched to a gene; V was cut back by 5 bases and J by 3 bases. This CDR3 has 15 residues. In DNA, the CDR3 is TGTGCCAGCAGTTTGGCGGGAGGGTCGACAGATACGCAGTATTTT. Amino acids: CASSLAGGSTDTQYF.

The chain employs TRBV5-1 and TRBJ1-1, with D perhaps matching TRBD1 (5 bases). There are 14 residues in the CDR3. V lost 7 bases and J lost 4, with 17 bases in between. Per germline, CDR1 SGHRS and CDR2 YFSETQ. Written as DNA, the CDR3 is TGCGCCAGCCGCCGCGAGGGGATGGGCACTGAAGCTTTCTTT. It yields the protein CASRREGMGTEAFF. The whole variable domain, remainder taken from reference TRBV5-1 and TRBJ1-1, is KAGVTQTPRYLIKTRGQQVTLSCSPISGHRSVSWYQQTPGQGLQFLFEYFSETQRNKGNFPGRFSGRQFSNSRSEMNVSTLELGDSALYLCASRREGMGTEAFFGQGTRLTVV.

This rearrangement joins TRBV9 to TRBJ2-1, with 7 bases identical to TRBD1. There are 12 residues in the CDR3. V lost 2 bases, J lost 9 bases, and 2 bases stayed unmatched. Looked up from germline, CDR1 is SGDLS and CDR2 is YYNGEE. The CDR3 here is CASSVNRGEQFF. The CDR3 nucleotides read TGTGCCAGCAGCGTTAACAGGGGTGAGCAGTTCTTC.

This clone occurred a few times. This chain uses TRBV15 with TRBJ1-2, with TRBD1 matching over 7 bases. This CDR3 comprises 15 residues. Germline trimming cut 3 bases from V and 5 bases from J; bases unmatched to any gene: 9. CDR1 LNHNV and CDR2 YYDKDF come from the germline V gene (reference sequence). In nucleotides, the CDR3 is TGTGCCACCAGCAGGGACAAAGGGGGCCGGTATGGCTACACCTTC. Protein product: CATSRDKGGRYGYTF.

The chain recombines TRBV29-1 with TRBJ1-6; D remains unclear. The germline V and J ends were trimmed by 3 bases and 1 base, with 13 bases remaining between them. This CDR3 region has 16 residues. Germline V gene data show CDR1 as SQVTM and CDR2 as ANQGSEA. For the CDR3, the DNA is TGCAGCGTTGATTTTAGGGCTCCTTCCTATAATTCACCCCTCCACTTT. Its protein is CSVDFRAPSYNSPLHF.

The J gene is TRBJ2-5, the V gene TRBV28; possible D gene TRBD1, 5 bases. CDR1 and CDR2 (germline): MDHEN, SYDVKM. Trimming stripped 6 bases from V and 2 bases from J, with 25 bases between. This CDR3 spans 18 amino acids. CDR3 in amino acids: CASSPPTRQTKFQETQYF. In DNA, the CDR3 is TGTGCCAGCAGCCCCCCGACCCGACAGACAAAGTTTCAAGAGACCCAGTACTTC.

This chain joins TRBV7-9 and TRBJ1-1; D call uncertain. CDR3 length: 12 amino acids. CDR1 is SEHNR and CDR2 is FQNEAQ in the germline V gene (reference sequence). V was cut by 1 base and J by 7 bases, with 7 bases left in between. The CDR3 region has the DNA TGTGCCAGCAGCTTAGGAGGCCTTGAAGCTTTCTTT. Protein sequence: CASSLGGLEAFF.

The chain uses TRBV6-5 and TRBJ1-1, with D possibly TRBD1 on 6 matching bases. Germline-derived CDR1 and CDR2 are MNHEY and SVGAGI. The germline V and J ends were trimmed by 6 bases and 1 base, with 12 bases remaining between them. CDR3 size: 14 residues. The CDR3 is CASRTGIGNTEAFF. For the CDR3, the DNA is TGTGCCAGCAGAACAGGGATTGGGAACACTGAAGCTTTCTTT.

The rearrangement links TRBV11-3 to TRBJ2-1; 10 nucleotides line up with TRBD2. In germline, CDR1 is SGHNT, CDR2 YENEEA. This CDR3 region has 14 residues. J gave up 8 bases and V 5 bases, and 6 bases lay outside the gene matches. For the CDR3, the DNA is TGTGCCAGCAGCCGCCTCGGGACTAGCGATGAGCAGTTCTTC. Translated: CASSRLGTSDEQFF.

The chain recombines TRBV2 with TRBJ2-2; D might be TRBD1 or TRBD2, each matching 5 bases. Germline loops: CDR1 SNHLY, CDR2 FYNNEI. Trimming took 4 bases from V and 1 from J, leaving 16 bases between them. The CDR3 has 17 residues. This chain's CDR3 is CASSGGEWQLNTGELFF. The CDR3, as DNA: TGTGCCAGCAGTGGAGGGGAGTGGCAATTGAACACCGGGGAGCTGTTTTTT.

The chain carries TRBV18 and TRBJ2-5; possible D gene TRBD2, 5 bases. Trimming stripped 0 bases from V and 4 bases from J, with 6 bases between. Germline assignment: CDR1 KGHSH and CDR2 LQKENI. There are 13 residues in the CDR3. The CDR3 coding sequence is TGTGCCAGCTCACCACCGGCGGGAGAGACCCAGTACTTC. Its translation is CASSPPAGETQYF. The complete variable domain, with remaining parts taken from reference TRBV18 and TRBJ2-5, reads NAGVMQNPRHLVRRRGQEARLRCSPMKGHSHVYWYRQLPEEGLKFMVYLQKENIIDESGMPKERFSAEFPKEGPSILRIQQVVRGDSAAYFCASSPPAGETQYFGPGTRLLVL.

The rearrangement uses TRBV7-2 and TRBJ2-3; 9 bases map to TRBD2. CDR3 length equals 14 residues. The trim removed 1 base at V and 5 bases at J, leaving 1 base unmatched. Per germline, CDR1 SGHTA and CDR2 FQGNSA. The CDR3 spells CASSLGSGRDTQYF. In DNA form, the CDR3 reads TGTGCCAGCAGCTTAGGTAGCGGGAGAGATACGCAGTATTTT.

The rearrangement uses TRBV2 and TRBJ1-2; no clear D gene. This CDR3 has 12 residues. Germline V gene lookup returns CDR1 SNHLY and CDR2 FYNNEI. V was cut by 4 bases and J by 4 bases, with 7 bases left in between. DNA of the CDR3: TGTGCCAGCAGTGTGGGTTCCTATGGCTACACCTTC. Translating gives CASSVGSYGYTF.

V gene TRBV10-3 combines with J gene TRBJ2-7; 9 nucleotides line up with TRBD1. Germline V gene sequence: CDR1 ENHRY, CDR2 SYGVKD. With V trimmed by 3 bases and J by 6 bases, 9 bases remained unmatched. There are 15 residues in the CDR3. The CDR3 DNA follows: TGTGCCATCAGTGACCGGGGACAGGGAATTATCGAGCAGTACTTC. Its protein product is CAISDRGQGIIEQYF.

The genes are TRBV28 and TRBJ1-5; 7 bases agree with TRBD1. Germline values: CDR1 MDHEN, CDR2 SYDVKM. V was pared by 4 bases and J by 7 bases, with 10 bases of the junction left unmatched. The CDR3 is 15 amino acids. This chain's CDR3 is CASSSGQEVFQPQHF. The CDR3 DNA is TGTGCCAGCAGTTCAGGACAGGAGGTGTTCCAGCCCCAGCATTTT.

The chain combines TRBV27 with TRBJ2-3; 8 bases are a match to TRBD2. V shed 5 bases and J 4 bases; nucleotides not matched to a gene: 8. The CDR3 contains 15 residues. CDR1 is MNHEY, CDR2 SMNVEV, per germline (reference sequence). The CDR3 region has the DNA TGTGCCAGCAGTAGTTTTCAGCGGGAGTCAGATACGCAGTATTTT. This sequence encodes CASSSFQRESDTQYF.